The 13 T cell receptor beta chains in this list originate from one sample, sequenced in a study of blood T cell repertoires in COVID-19 (dated by TCRdb to about 2020). Receptor libraries were prepared by the immunoSEQ multiplex PCR assay. Not all clones reach the TCRdb copy of this immuneACCESS table, which keeps in-frame sequences only. Checked studies attribute under half of the gap to unresolved V genes and leave the rest unexplained. Across this sample there are 150,000 to 200,000 clones, with about 80% seen only once. The top ten clonotypes cover 22% of the sample. Sample: peripheral blood. The receptor source for this set is a woman of 80 years or more with acute or convalescent COVID-19.

The J gene is TRBJ2-1, the V gene TRBV2, with 10 nucleotides matching TRBD1. Germline values: CDR1 SNHLY, CDR2 FYNNEI. Germline trimming cut 8 bases from V and 6 bases from J; bases unmatched to any gene: 13. The length of the CDR3 is 16 residues. CDR3 amino acids: CASGSSGTGDRNEQFF. The CDR3 DNA is TGTGCCAGCGGATCATCCGGGACAGGGGATCGCAATGAGCAGTTCTTC. Variable domain in full (rest from reference TRBV2 and TRBJ2-1): EPEVTQTPSHQVTQMGQEVILRCVPISNHLYFYWYRQILGQKVEFLVSFYNNEISEKSEIFDDQFSVERPDGSNFTLKIRSTKLEDSAMYFCASGSSGTGDRNEQFFGPGTRLTVL.

This clone has more than one count but fewer than ten. The rearrangement uses TRBV5-6 and TRBJ2-1; 10 bases are shared with TRBD2. The CDR3 length is 18 residues. Germline CDR1 SGHDT, CDR2 YYEEEE. The J segment lost 3 bases and the V segment lost 0 bases, leaving 9 bases of the junction unmatched. This CDR3 is CASSLVVVTSGNYNEQFF. In DNA form, the CDR3 reads TGTGCCAGCAGCTTGGTCGTGGTTACTAGCGGGAACTACAATGAGCAGTTCTTC.

Details on this clone: The germline gene is not matched at one end of the junction; a read error may be the cause. The chain recombines TRBV10-2 with TRBJ2-1; maybe TRBD2 (6 bases). This CDR3 has 13 residues. The germline CDR1 and CDR2 sequences are WSHSY and SAAADI. The CDR3 DNA reads TGCGCCAGCAGCCCTGGGGGGTACACTGAGCAGTTCTTC. Translating it yields CASSPGGYTEQFF.

The sample holds a few counts of this clone. The rearrangement links TRBV11-2 to TRBJ1-6, with TRBD1 identical over 11 bases. V lost 3 bases and J lost 7; bases outside the gene matches: 2. This CDR3 has 15 residues. CDR1 and CDR2 (germline): SGHAT, FQNNGV. The CDR3 is CASSFGDRGNSPLHF. The CDR3 DNA reads TGTGCCAGCAGCTTTGGGGACAGGGGGAATTCACCCCTCCACTTT.

This clone appeared a few times. The chain carries TRBV30 and TRBJ1-6; 7 bases are a match to TRBD1. With V trimmed by 4 bases and J by 7 bases, 4 bases remained unmatched. The CDR3 contains 13 residues. Germline V gives CDR1 GTSNPN, CDR2 SVGIG (reference sequence). This chain's CDR3 is CAWNGDSNSPLHF. DNA of the CDR3: TGTGCCTGGAATGGGGACAGCAATTCACCCCTCCACTTT.

The V call is TRBV5-1, the J call TRBJ2-2; TRBD1 or TRBD2 may be the D gene (5 bases each). This CDR3 has 14 amino acids. V lost 9 bases to trimming and J lost 5 bases, with 17 bases between them. Germline values: CDR1 SGHRS, CDR2 YFSETQ. CDR3 DNA sequence: TGCGCCAACAGGCCGCTCCCGGGGACCGGGGAGCTGTTTTTT. Its protein product is CANRPLPGTGELFF.

V usage is TRBV6-5 and J usage is TRBJ1-1, with D possibly being TRBD1 (5 bases). CDR1 and CDR2 from the germline V gene are MNHEY and SVGAGI. CDR3 size: 15 residues. V was cut by 0 bases and J by 1 base, with 9 bases left in between. DNA for the CDR3: TGTGCCAGCAGTTACTCTGGGGCTCGGAACACTGAAGCTTTCTTT. Its translation is CASSYSGARNTEAFF.

V is TRBV7-9 and J is TRBJ2-7; TRBD1 matches 11 bases. The CDR3 extends over 15 amino acids. Trimming at V came to 5 bases and at J to 7 bases, leaving 10 bases not matched to a gene. CDR1 SEHNR and CDR2 FQNEAQ come from the germline V gene (reference sequence). DNA for the CDR3: TGTGCCAGCAGCCAATCCGGGACAGGGGGTAGGGAGCAGTACTTC. Amino acids: CASSQSGTGGREQYF.

The V and J genes are TRBV6-1 and TRBJ1-4; D is perhaps TRBD1 (6 bases). V lost 3 bases and J lost 8, with 16 bases in between. The CDR3 is made up of 15 amino acids. The germline V gene has CDR1 MNHNS and CDR2 SASEGT. The CDR3 DNA follows: TGTGCCAGCAGTGAGATGGGTAGGACAGCGGAAAAACTGTTTTTT. Protein sequence: CASSEMGRTAEKLFF.

The chain couples TRBV4-1 to TRBJ1-3; D gene uncertain. Germline V gives CDR1 MGHRA, CDR2 YSYEKL. V shed 4 bases and J shed 4 bases, with 14 bases lying between them. This CDR3 is 15 amino acids long. The CDR3 DNA reads as TGCGCCAGCAGCCTGGGCCCTACTTCGGGAAACACCATATATTTT. Protein: CASSLGPTSGNTIYF.

The CDR3 DNA sequence: TGTGCCTGGAGTGTCCATATCCAGGGTAGAGCTTTCTTT. It encodes CAWSVHIQGRAFF. The chain couples TRBV30 to TRBJ1-1; possible D gene TRBD1, 5 bases. The CDR3 covers 13 residues. Germline V gene sequence: CDR1 GTSNPN, CDR2 SVGIG (reference sequence). V dropped 0 bases and J dropped 10 bases, with 15 bases sitting between them.

The rearrangement uses TRBV6-2 or TRBV6-3 and TRBJ2-1; 8 positions match TRBD2. This CDR3 spans 16 amino acids. Germline V gene lookup returns CDR1 MNHEY and CDR2 SVGEGT. V was clipped by 0 bases and J by 7 bases; unmatched bases: 8. The CDR3 nucleotides read TGTGCCAGCAGTTACTCAAGCGGGAGCGGTATAAATGAGCAGTTCTTC. Translating gives CASSYSSGSGINEQFF.

This clone was detected only a few times. The rearrangement uses TRBV19 and TRBJ2-2; 10 nucleotides align to TRBD2. The V and J ends lost 5 bases and 1 base, in that order; junction bases with no gene match: 4. This CDR3 has 16 residues. Germline V gene data show CDR1 as LNHDA and CDR2 as SQIVND (reference sequence). The CDR3 bases are TGTGCCAGTAGTTTCCGGACTAGCGGGAACACCGGGGAGCTGTTTTTT. This sequence encodes CASSFRTSGNTGELFF.